The subject of this entry is one TCR beta chain. Germline-derived CDR1 and CDR2 are MDHEN and SYDVKM. CDR3 length: 16 residues. V was clipped by 5 bases and J by 7 bases; unmatched bases: 12. The data were obtained in a study of OX40 agonist ivuxolimab in advanced cancers. Patients who had autoimmune disease history or got systemic immunosuppression were left out. Sequenced by immunoSEQ multiplex PCR; TCRdb stores in-frame clones only, minus some. The top ten hold approximately 25% of the sample, which has about 50,000 clones, over 80% seen once. The starting material was CD4+ or CD8+ T cells sorted from blood, obtained in a trial of the OX40 agonist ivuxolimab. This TCR was sampled from an adult with an advanced solid tumor such as melanoma, head and neck, liver or kidney cancer. J is TRBJ2-2 and V is TRBV28; 8 bases are shared with TRBD2. CDR3 sequence reads: CASSPRGAGDYGELFF. In DNA, the CDR3 is TGTGCCAGCAGTCCGAGGGGAGCGGGAGACTACGGGGAGCTGTTTTTT.